These 31 T cell receptor beta chains were all obtained from the same sample, sequenced in a study of blood T cell repertoires in COVID-19. Profiling relied on immunoSEQ multiplex PCR, and the TCRdb table lists in-frame clones only, not all of them. The repertoire includes some 300,000 clones, 75% to 90% of them detected once, and roughly 13% sits in the top ten. Sequencing input: peripheral blood. These receptors originate from a woman in her 70s with COVID-19, enrolled during active disease.

V is TRBV5-6 and J is TRBJ2-4, with TRBD2 identical over 7 bases. The length of the CDR3 is 14 residues. J lost 6 bases, V lost 4 bases, and 7 bases had no gene match. Germline loops: CDR1 SGHDT, CDR2 YYEEEE. Here the CDR3 reads CASSVGGPGNIQYF. The CDR3 DNA is TGTGCCAGCAGCGTGGGAGGGCCCGGAAACATTCAGTACTTC.

The V call is TRBV30, the J call TRBJ1-5; a weak D match, TRBD1 (5 bases). The CDR3 has 14 amino acids. V was cut by 0 bases and J by 2 bases, with 8 bases left in between. Per germline, CDR1 GTSNPN and CDR2 SVGIG (reference sequence). The CDR3 DNA is TGTGCCTGGAGTGTATGGGGGGGCAATCAGCCCCAGCATTTT. This gives the protein CAWSVWGGNQPQHF.

J is TRBJ1-5 and V is TRBV7-3, with 9 bases matching TRBD1. J was trimmed by 5 bases and V by 5 bases; bases with no gene match: 4. This CDR3 comprises 14 residues. Germline V lookup: CDR1 SGHTA, CDR2 FQGTGA. The CDR3 DNA follows: TGTGCCAGCAGCCCGGGACAGGGATATCAGCCCCAGCATTTT. This translates into CASSPGQGYQPQHF.

The V gene is TRBV5-1, the J gene TRBJ1-1; D unresolved. Looked up from germline, CDR1 is SGHRS and CDR2 is YFSETQ. CDR3 length: 13 amino acids. V dropped 5 bases and J dropped 6 bases, with 14 bases sitting between them. The CDR3, as DNA: TGCGCCAGCAGTTTCGGAGGGAGCGCTGAAGCTTTCTTT. Translation: CASSFGGSAEAFF.

The chain uses TRBV6-1 and TRBJ2-5; D is ambiguous. The germline gives CDR1 MNHNS, CDR2 SASEGT. The CDR3 is 13 residues long. Trimming took 1 base from V and 1 from J, leaving 4 bases between them. Written as DNA, the CDR3 is TGTGCCAGCAGTGAAGTGGCCCAAGAGACCCAGTACTTC. Translation: CASSEVAQETQYF.

This CDR3 reads CASSYSGTGGREQYF. CDR3 sequence (DNA): TGTGCCAGCAGTTACTCCGGGACAGGGGGTCGCGAGCAGTACTTC. V gene TRBV6-5 combines with J gene TRBJ2-7, with TRBD1 identical over 11 bases. The CDR3 is 15 amino acids. Germline CDR1 and CDR2: MNHEY and SVGAGI. V gave up 0 bases and J gave up 6 bases; unmatched junction bases: 4.

The chain employs TRBV5-4 and TRBJ2-7; 11 nucleotides align to TRBD1. Germline CDR1 SGHNT, CDR2 YYREEE (reference sequence). V was clipped by 5 bases and J by 2 bases; unmatched bases: 3. The CDR3 has 14 amino acids. CDR3 in DNA: TGTGCCAGCAGTCCGGGACAGGGGGCCTACGAGCAGTACTTC. This translates into CASSPGQGAYEQYF.

CDR3 region: CAWSRTGMRETQYF. The CDR3 coding sequence is TGTGCCTGGAGTCGGACAGGGATGCGAGAGACCCAGTACTTC. The chain uses TRBV30 and TRBJ2-5; 8 bases are a match to TRBD1. The ends lost 2 bases at V and 4 bases at J; junction bases unmatched: 6. Germline CDR1 GTSNPN, CDR2 SVGIG (reference sequence). This CDR3 spans 14 amino acids. Using reference TRBV30 and TRBJ2-5 for the parts outside the CDR3, the full variable domain is SQTIHQWPATLVQPVGSPLSLECTVEGTSNPNLYWYRQAAGRGLQLLFYSVGIGQISSEVPQNLSASRPQDRQFILSSKKLLLSDSGFYLCAWSRTGMRETQYFGPGTRLLVL.

The chain links TRBV7-9 to TRBJ1-2; D possibly corresponds to TRBD1 (6 bases). Trimming left V 5 bases short and J 7 bases short, with 14 bases between. Germline V gives CDR1 SEHNR, CDR2 FQNEAQ (reference sequence). The CDR3 totals 13 residues. CDR3 sequence (DNA): TGTGCCAGCAGCCCCCTCCAGGGGAGTGGCTACACCTTC. Residues: CASSPLQGSGYTF.

This clone was counted once. The V gene is TRBV7-6, the J gene TRBJ2-1; 12 positions match TRBD2. This CDR3 has 16 amino acids. V was clipped by 1 base and J by 4 bases; unmatched bases: 2. Per the germline V gene, CDR1 is SGHVS and CDR2 is FNYEAQ. CDR3 DNA: TGTGCCAGCAGCTTAGGGCTAGCGGGGGGGTACAATGAGCAGTTCTTC. Its protein product is CASSLGLAGGYNEQFF.

J is TRBJ1-5 and V is TRBV18; 9 bases agree with TRBD1. J lost 0 bases, V lost 5 bases, and 2 bases had no gene match. In germline, CDR1 is KGHSH, CDR2 LQKENI. The CDR3 consists of 15 residues. The CDR3 reads CASSTGGDSNQPQHF. CDR3 DNA sequence: TGTGCCAGCTCAACAGGGGGCGATAGCAATCAGCCCCAGCATTTT. The whole variable domain, remainder taken from reference TRBV18 and TRBJ1-5, is NAGVMQNPRHLVRRRGQEARLRCSPMKGHSHVYWYRQLPEEGLKFMVYLQKENIIDESGMPKERFSAEFPKEGPSILRIQQVVRGDSAAYFCASSTGGDSNQPQHFGDGTRLSIL.

The chain employs TRBV13 and TRBJ2-2; 10 bases map to TRBD1. The V gene end was trimmed by 4 bases and the J gene end by 2 bases; junction bases not matched to a gene: 7. This CDR3 comprises 17 residues. Germline V gives CDR1 PRHDT, CDR2 FYEKMQ (reference sequence). CDR3 in DNA: TGTGCCAGCAGCTGGACCGACAGGGGGCTAAACACCGGGGAGCTGTTTTTT. Its translation: CASSWTDRGLNTGELFF.

Comments on this clone: This likely comes from a read error, as the CDR3 has no conserved phenylalanine or tryptophan at its end. The DNA is left out, because the CDR3 cannot be placed on it with certainty; the CDR3 is given as TCRdb lists it. The gene calls are TRBV20-1 and TRBJ1-1; the D call TRBD1 from the table was never checked on the DNA. Per germline, CDR1 DFQATT and CDR2 SNEGSKA (reference sequence). The CDR3 spans 10 amino acids, including both terminal residues. The chain's CDR3 is CSARGQLERY.

V is TRBV6-5 and J is TRBJ1-1, with D possibly TRBD1 on 6 matching bases. The CDR3 sequence is 13 residues long. V was cut by 10 bases and J by 0 bases, with 12 bases left in between. Germline V gene lookup returns CDR1 MNHEY and CDR2 SVGAGI. CDR3: CATSDSMNTEAFF. CDR3 nucleotide sequence: TGTGCCACATCGGACAGCATGAACACTGAAGCTTTCTTT.

The rearrangement links TRBV12-5 to TRBJ2-1; perhaps TRBD2 as D (7 bases). Germline CDR1 LGHNT, CDR2 FRNRAP. Trimming removed 0 bases from V and 4 bases from J, with 13 bases in between. The CDR3 has 16 amino acids. The CDR3 DNA sequence: TGTGCTAGTGGTTTGGTACTAGGGGGGGGATACAATGAGCAGTTCTTC. Protein product: CASGLVLGGGYNEQFF.

This clone has a handful of counts. V gene TRBV7-9 combines with J gene TRBJ2-3, with D perhaps TRBD1 (6 bases). Per germline, CDR1 SEHNR and CDR2 FQNEAQ (reference sequence). Trimming removed 5 bases from V and 0 bases from J, with 12 bases in between. The CDR3 spans 15 residues. In DNA, the CDR3 is TGTGCCAGCAGCGCCGGACAGACTAGCACAGATACGCAGTATTTT. Translated: CASSAGQTSTDTQYF. Variable domain in full (rest from reference TRBV7-9 and TRBJ2-3): DTGVSQNPRHKITKRGQNVTFRCDPISEHNRLYWYRQTLGQGPEFLTYFQNEAQLEKSRLLSDRFSAERPKGSFSTLEIQRTEQGDSAMYLCASSAGQTSTDTQYFGPGTRLTVL.

This rearrangement joins TRBV28 to TRBJ1-6; 7 nucleotides agree with TRBD1. The CDR3 is made up of 14 amino acids. Germline CDR1 and CDR2: MDHEN and SYDVKM. Trimming took 4 bases from V and 10 from J; bases not matched to a gene: 7. The DNA of the CDR3 is TGTGCCAGCAGTTCCGACAGGGCGTCGTCACCCCTCCACTTT. Protein sequence: CASSSDRASSPLHF.

The chain links TRBV13 to TRBJ2-5, with a possible D match to TRBD1 (6 bases). The CDR3 covers 15 residues. Germline V gene lookup returns CDR1 PRHDT and CDR2 FYEKMQ (reference sequence). The V end was cut by 5 bases, the J end by 2 bases, with 15 bases between. The CDR3 reads CASSVPSGTQETQYF. The DNA of the CDR3 is TGTGCCAGCAGCGTACCCTCCGGGACACAAGAGACCCAGTACTTC.

V and J are TRBV7-6 and TRBJ2-5; 8 nucleotides line up with TRBD2. V shed 2 bases, J shed 5 bases, and the junction held 4 bases outside the gene matches. The germline CDR1 and CDR2 sequences are SGHVS and FNYEAQ. This CDR3 has 14 residues. In DNA form, the CDR3 reads TGTGCCAGCAGCTTATACGGGGGGGCGGAGACCCAGTACTTC. This gives the protein CASSLYGGAETQYF.

A single count supports this clone. This chain links TRBV24-1 with TRBJ1-2, with 12 bases identical to TRBD1. V shed 4 bases and J 10 bases; nucleotides not matched to a gene: 6. CDR3 length: 14 amino acids. The germline V gene encodes CDR1 KGHDR and CDR2 SFDVKD. The CDR3 here is CATSDPGTGGFYTF. CDR3 coding DNA: TGTGCCACCAGTGACCCCGGGACAGGGGGCTTCTACACCTTC.

The chain uses TRBV28 and TRBJ1-5, with 7 bases fitting TRBD1. V was clipped by 8 bases and J by 0 bases; unmatched bases: 7. This CDR3 comprises 15 residues. Germline CDR1 is MDHEN and CDR2 is SYDVKM. CDR3 protein: CASRAGGDSNQPQHF. The CDR3 coding sequence is TGTGCCAGCCGAGCAGGGGGTGATAGCAATCAGCCCCAGCATTTT.

This clone was seen a single time. This chain links TRBV24-1 with TRBJ2-7; D is possibly TRBD2 (6 bases). CDR1 and CDR2 (germline): KGHDR, SFDVKD. Trimming removed 7 bases at V and 0 bases at J, with 21 bases between. The CDR3 runs 17 residues. The CDR3 coding sequence is TGTGCCACCAGCGGATATGGAAGGGACTCTAGCTCCTACGAGCAGTACTTC. It yields the protein CATSGYGRDSSSYEQYF.

This chain uses TRBV29-1 with TRBJ2-1, with D possibly being TRBD1 (5 bases). This CDR3 spans 11 amino acids. The germline CDR1 and CDR2 sequences are SQVTM and ANQGSEA. V was shortened by 5 bases and J by 7 bases, with 9 bases between the two germline ends. The CDR3 coding sequence is TGCAGCGTTAGGGGCTGGAATGAGCAGTTCTTC. Protein product: CSVRGWNEQFF.

This clone was detected a few times. The gene calls are TRBV6-5 and TRBJ2-7, with D possibly being TRBD1 (6 bases). The V end was cut by 0 bases, the J end by 5 bases, with 11 bases between. Germline CDR1 MNHEY, CDR2 SVGAGI. The length of the CDR3 is 14 residues. CDR3 bases: TGTGCCAGCAGTTACTCAAACAGGGATAACGAGCAGTACTTC. As protein: CASSYSNRDNEQYF.

The chain recombines TRBV19 with TRBJ1-5; no definite D call. The V gene lost 5 bases and the J gene lost 3 bases, with 14 bases spanning the gap. CDR3 length: 15 residues. Germline CDR1 is LNHDA and CDR2 is SQIVND (reference sequence). CDR3 DNA: TGTGCCAGTAGTGAACGTGGCAGGAACAATCAGCCCCAGCATTTT. It is translated as CASSERGRNNQPQHF.

The V call is TRBV24-1, the J call TRBJ2-5, with 9 bases identical to TRBD1. The CDR3 has 15 residues. From germline, CDR1 is KGHDR and CDR2 SFDVKD. V dropped 1 base and J dropped 5; count of bases not matched to a gene: 4. CDR3 in amino acids: CATSDFNRGQETQYF. The CDR3 coding sequence is TGTGCCACCAGTGATTTTAACAGGGGGCAGGAGACCCAGTACTTC.

This chain connects TRBV5-1 to TRBJ2-2, with D maybe TRBD2 (6 bases). Germline assignment: CDR1 SGHRS and CDR2 YFSETQ. This CDR3 comprises 17 residues. V lost 0 bases and J 3 bases, leaving 15 bases between the germline ends. The CDR3 loop reads CASSLGTEGPYTGELFF. Written as DNA, the CDR3 is TGCGCCAGCAGCTTGGGAACGGAGGGGCCCTACACCGGGGAGCTGTTTTTT.

CDR3 sequence reads: CASTLGQGYEQYF. The CDR3 DNA sequence: TGTGCCAGCACCCTGGGACAGGGGTACGAGCAGTACTTC. The chain employs TRBV7-2 and TRBJ2-7, with TRBD1 matching over 10 bases. The germline CDR1 and CDR2 sequences are SGHTA and FQGNSA. The CDR3 has 13 residues. J lost 4 bases, V lost 7 bases, and 4 bases had no gene match.

The V and J genes are TRBV20-1 and TRBJ2-3, with 9 bases matching TRBD1. V gave up 3 bases and J gave up 4 bases; unmatched junction bases: 5. Germline loops: CDR1 DFQATT, CDR2 SNEGSKA (reference sequence). There are 14 residues in the CDR3. CDR3 in amino acids: CSASGTGSSDTQYF. The CDR3 nucleotides are TGCAGTGCTAGTGGGACAGGGTCGTCAGATACGCAGTATTTT.

This rearrangement joins TRBV11-2 to TRBJ2-7, with D maybe TRBD1 (7 bases). V lost 5 bases and J 3 bases, leaving 17 bases between the germline ends. This CDR3 region has 15 residues. Germline V gives CDR1 SGHAT, CDR2 FQNNGV. Here the CDR3 DNA reads TGTGCCAGCAGCGGAACAGGAGGGGGCCTCTACGAGCAGTACTTC. It specifies CASSGTGGGLYEQYF.

DNA of the CDR3: TGTGCCAGCAGTCGAAAAACAAACACTGAAGCTTTCTTT. Its translation is CASSRKTNTEAFF. The rearrangement links TRBV27 to TRBJ1-1; D is unclear. With 5 bases removed from V and 2 bases from J, the gap between germline ends came to 9 bases. The CDR3 length is 13 residues. Germline CDR1 is MNHEY and CDR2 is SMNVEV (reference sequence).